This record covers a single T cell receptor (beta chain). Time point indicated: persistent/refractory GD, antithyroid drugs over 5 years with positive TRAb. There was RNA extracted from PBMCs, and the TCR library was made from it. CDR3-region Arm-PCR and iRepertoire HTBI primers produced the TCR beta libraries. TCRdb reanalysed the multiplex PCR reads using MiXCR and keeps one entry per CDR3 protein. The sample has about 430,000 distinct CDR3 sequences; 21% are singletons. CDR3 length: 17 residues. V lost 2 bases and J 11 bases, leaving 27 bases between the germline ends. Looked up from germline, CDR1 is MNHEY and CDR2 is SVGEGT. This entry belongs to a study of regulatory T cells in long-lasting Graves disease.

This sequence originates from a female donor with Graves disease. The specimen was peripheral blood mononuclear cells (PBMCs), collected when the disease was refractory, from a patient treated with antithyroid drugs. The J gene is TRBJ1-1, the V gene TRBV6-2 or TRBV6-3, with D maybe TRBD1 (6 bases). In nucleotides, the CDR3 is TGTGCCAGCAGTTACCCGAGGATTGAAGTGTTCAGGGGCCGGGCTTTCTTT. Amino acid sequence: CASSYPRIEVFRGRAFF.